One and the same sample provided the 21 T cell receptor beta chains below, sequenced in a study of T cell responses to AZD1222 COVID-19 vaccine. Clones were read by immunoSEQ multiplex PCR, and TCRdb kept only the in-frame ones, dropping some. The table records about 190,000 clones, roughly 93% of them present only once. Source: peripheral blood, taken on day 0 of AZD1222 vaccination. These receptors all stem from an adult in good health.

Only one count was recorded for this clone. This chain uses TRBV7-3 with TRBJ2-2, with D possibly matching TRBD2 (6 bases). V dropped 1 base and J dropped 4 bases, with 10 bases sitting between them. Per the germline V gene, CDR1 is SGHTA and CDR2 is FQGTGA. This CDR3 is 15 amino acids long. The CDR3 protein is CASSLKGGTTGELFF. In DNA form, the CDR3 reads TGTGCCAGCAGCTTAAAAGGCGGGACCACCGGGGAGCTGTTTTTT.

J is TRBJ2-7 and V is TRBV5-1, with D perhaps matching TRBD1 (6 bases). Germline CDR1 SGHRS, CDR2 YFSETQ. V dropped 6 bases and J dropped 1 base, with 11 bases sitting between them. This CDR3 has 13 amino acids. CDR3 region: CASNYDRSYEQYF. CDR3 nucleotide sequence: TGCGCCAGCAACTACGACAGGTCCTACGAGCAGTACTTC.

This sequence joins TRBV28 and TRBJ2-3; D remains unclear. This CDR3 contains 12 residues. Trimming removed 5 bases from V and 5 bases from J, with 8 bases in between. Germline assignment: CDR1 MDHEN and CDR2 SYDVKM. CDR3 residues: CASSTQLDTQYF. For the CDR3, the DNA is TGTGCCAGCAGTACACAGTTAGATACGCAGTATTTT.

This sequence joins TRBV5-1 and TRBJ2-1, with D unclear. Trimming left V 3 bases short and J 2 bases short, with 27 bases between. This CDR3 is built from 20 residues. Germline V gene sequence: CDR1 SGHRS, CDR2 YFSETQ. The CDR3 region is CASSSRTPFDATTTYNEQFF. The DNA for the CDR3 is TGCGCCAGCAGCTCCCGGACCCCTTTCGACGCTACCACAACCTACAATGAGCAGTTCTTC.

The count of this clone is one. This chain links TRBV7-9 with TRBJ2-3, with D possibly TRBD2 on 5 matching bases. The V gene's germline CDR1 is SEHNR and CDR2 FQNEAQ (reference sequence). CDR3 size: 17 residues. V was clipped by 4 bases and J by 1 base, with 18 bases between them. CDR3 DNA sequence: TGTGCCAGCAGCTCCCACCGCGGACTCGGGGGCACAGATACGCAGTATTTT. Its protein is CASSSHRGLGGTDTQYF. The full variable domain, completed using reference TRBV7-9 and TRBJ2-3, is DTGVSQNPRHKITKRGQNVTFRCDPISEHNRLYWYRQTLGQGPEFLTYFQNEAQLEKSRLLSDRFSAERPKGSFSTLEIQRTEQGDSAMYLCASSSHRGLGGTDTQYFGPGTRLTVL.

V usage is TRBV5-4 and J usage is TRBJ1-2; D remains unclear. With 2 bases removed from V and 7 bases from J, the gap between germline ends came to 21 bases. The germline V gene has CDR1 SGHNT and CDR2 YYREEE (reference sequence). The CDR3 loop spans 16 amino acids. The CDR3 DNA reads TGTGCCAGCAGCTTACTATCTCGGGGAGCGGGGAGTGGCTACACCTTC. It is translated as CASSLLSRGAGSGYTF. The full variable domain, with the rest looked up from reference TRBV5-4 and TRBJ1-2, is ETGVTQSPTHLIKTRGQQVTLRCSSQSGHNTVSWYQQALGQGPQFIFQYYREEENGRGNFPPRFSGLQFPNYSSELNVNALELDDSALYLCASSLLSRGAGSGYTFGSGTRLTVV.

To note about this clone: An end of the junction differs from the germline gene, which may be a read error. The chain uses TRBV27 and TRBJ1-5; 7 nucleotides match TRBD1. From germline, CDR1 is MNHEY and CDR2 SMNVEV (reference sequence). The CDR3 length is 16 residues. The DNA for the CDR3 is TGTGCCAGCAGTTTATCGACAGGGATGGACAATCGGCCCCAGCATTTT. Residues: CASSLSTGMDNRPQHF.

This sequence joins TRBV2 and TRBJ1-2, with 11 bases identical to TRBD1. The CDR3 runs 15 residues. Germline V gives CDR1 SNHLY, CDR2 FYNNEI. V trimming: 7 bases; J trimming: 5 bases; junction bases outside the gene matches: 9. CDR3 in amino acids: CASTLSGDRGYGYTF. The DNA for the CDR3 is TGTGCCAGCACCTTATCCGGGGACAGGGGGTATGGCTACACCTTC.

The chain carries TRBV27 and TRBJ2-1; 8 bases fit TRBD2. The germline V gene encodes CDR1 MNHEY and CDR2 SMNVEV (reference sequence). The CDR3 sequence is 16 residues long. The J segment lost 3 bases and the V segment lost 10 bases, leaving 14 bases of the junction unmatched. In DNA, the CDR3 is TGTGCCACCTGGGGTAGCGGGAAGGATTTCTACAATGAGCAGTTCTTC. Translated: CATWGSGKDFYNEQFF.

CDR3 residues: CSVRLGRHNSPLHF. As DNA, the CDR3 is TGCAGCGTTAGGCTTGGACGGCATAATTCACCCCTCCACTTT. V is TRBV29-1 and J is TRBJ1-6; D is unresolved. V was shortened by 5 bases and J by 5 bases, with 13 bases between the two germline ends. This CDR3 contains 14 residues. CDR1 and CDR2 from the germline V gene are SQVTM and ANQGSEA.

The genes are TRBV2 and TRBJ2-7; the D is unclear. Germline V gives CDR1 SNHLY, CDR2 FYNNEI. This CDR3 is built from 11 residues. The ends were cut back, 5 bases at V and 4 bases at J, with 6 bases in the middle. In DNA, the CDR3 is TGTGCCAGCAGTCCACAATACGAGCAGTACTTC. Translated, it gives CASSPQYEQYF.

The chain employs TRBV6-5 and TRBJ2-7; possibly TRBD1 or TRBD2 for D (5 bases each). Per germline, CDR1 MNHEY and CDR2 SVGAGI. V was cut by 10 bases and J by 3 bases, with 13 bases left in between. The length of the CDR3 is 12 residues. The CDR3 DNA follows: TGTGCCACCAGGGACGGAGGCTACGAGCAGTACTTC. This gives the protein CATRDGGYEQYF.

The chain has TRBV15 and TRBJ2-5, with TRBD1 identical over 7 bases. This CDR3 is 12 amino acids long. V gave up 8 bases and J gave up 5 bases; unmatched junction bases: 5. Germline CDR1 and CDR2: LNHNV and YYDKDF (reference sequence). The DNA of the CDR3 is TGTGCCACCCGACAGGGCCAGGAGACCCAGTACTTC. It encodes CATRQGQETQYF.

The chain links TRBV3-1 (or the pseudogene TRBV3-2) to TRBJ1-3; D is ambiguous. From germline, CDR1 is LGHDT and CDR2 YNNKEL (reference sequence). V gave up 6 bases and J gave up 0 bases, with 12 bases separating them. This CDR3 contains 15 residues. CDR3 in DNA: TGTGCCAGCAGACTGCAGGCTAGCTCTGGAAACACCATATATTTT. Translation: CASRLQASSGNTIYF.

The genes are TRBV19 and TRBJ1-1; a weak D match, TRBD1 (5 bases). Trimming shortened V by 3 bases and J by 6 bases, and 11 bases separated the two germline ends. Germline values: CDR1 LNHDA, CDR2 SQIVND (reference sequence). The CDR3 covers 13 residues. CDR3 DNA sequence: TGTGCCAGTAGTATTCAGGGAATCCCTGAAGCTTTCTTT. Amino acid sequence: CASSIQGIPEAFF.

J is TRBJ2-3 and V is TRBV6-6; 7 nucleotides line up with TRBD1. This CDR3 is 16 amino acids long. Germline V gene data show CDR1 as MNHNY and CDR2 as SVGAGI (reference sequence). The V gene end was trimmed by 10 bases and the J gene end by 1 base; junction bases not matched to a gene: 14. As DNA, the CDR3 is TGTGCCACCTCCAGAGGGCCGACAGGGCGCACAGATACGCAGTATTTT. This sequence encodes CATSRGPTGRTDTQYF.

The V and J genes are TRBV19 and TRBJ1-1; D is ambiguous. This CDR3 contains 14 residues. Per the germline V gene, CDR1 is LNHDA and CDR2 is SQIVND (reference sequence). The ends were cut back, 5 bases at V and 1 base at J, with 11 bases in the middle. CDR3 protein: CASSPGRANTEAFF. The CDR3 DNA is TGTGCCAGTAGTCCCGGACGGGCGAACACTGAAGCTTTCTTT.

The rearrangement links TRBV10-2 to TRBJ1-2; D is ambiguous. This CDR3 spans 15 amino acids. The ends were cut back, 0 bases at V and 8 bases at J, with 16 bases in the middle. Germline CDR1 and CDR2: WSHSY and SAAADI. CDR3 sequence: CASSESAGIGGGYTF. CDR3 coding DNA: TGCGCCAGCAGTGAGTCTGCCGGGATCGGAGGGGGCTACACCTTC.

This clone was observed a single time. The chain carries TRBV27 and TRBJ2-1; the match to TRBD2 covers 9 bases. Germline V gives CDR1 MNHEY, CDR2 SMNVEV (reference sequence). With 3 bases clipped from V and 3 bases from J, the junction kept 3 bases outside the gene matches. The CDR3 extends over 15 amino acids. Here the CDR3 reads CASSFAAGGYNEQFF. For the CDR3, the DNA is TGTGCCAGCAGTTTCGCAGCGGGAGGCTACAATGAGCAGTTCTTC.

V usage is TRBV7-6 and J usage is TRBJ1-1, with TRBD1 matching over 9 bases. After removal of 0 bases from V and 4 bases from J, the junction contained 6 bases not matched to a gene. Per the germline V gene, CDR1 is SGHVS and CDR2 is FNYEAQ. The CDR3 consists of 16 residues. The CDR3 bases are TGTGCCAGCAGCTTAGCGGGACAGGGATTGGGCACTGAAGCTTTCTTT. Amino acids: CASSLAGQGLGTEAFF.

The chain is built from TRBV11-3 and TRBJ2-7; 8 nucleotides agree with TRBD2. V was clipped by 4 bases and J by 2 bases; unmatched bases: 4. The CDR3 runs 14 residues. From germline, CDR1 is SGHNT and CDR2 YENEEA. CDR3 coding DNA: TGTGCCAGCAGCTCCGGGAGGGGAGCCTACGAGCAGTACTTC. This gives the protein CASSSGRGAYEQYF.